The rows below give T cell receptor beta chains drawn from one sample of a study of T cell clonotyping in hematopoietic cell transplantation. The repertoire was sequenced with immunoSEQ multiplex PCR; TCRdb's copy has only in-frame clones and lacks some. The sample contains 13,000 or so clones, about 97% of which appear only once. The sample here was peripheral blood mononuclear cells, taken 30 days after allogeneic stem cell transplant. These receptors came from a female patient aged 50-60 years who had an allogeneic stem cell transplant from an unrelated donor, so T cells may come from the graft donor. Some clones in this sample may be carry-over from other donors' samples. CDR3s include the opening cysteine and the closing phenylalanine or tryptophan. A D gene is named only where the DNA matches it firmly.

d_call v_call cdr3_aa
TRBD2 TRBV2 CASRGREARSAVLTF
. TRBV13 CASSSGETQYF
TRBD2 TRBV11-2 CASSPQTSGFYNEQFF
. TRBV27 CASTLGGWADTQYF
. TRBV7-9 CASKIKGRYNEQFF
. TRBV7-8 CASSRTVGGNSPLHF
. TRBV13 CASSLFGNSPLHF
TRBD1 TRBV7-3 CASSLDRGRETQYF
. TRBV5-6 CASSLAGGQPQHF
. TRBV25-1 CASSEFGIGVMNTEAFF
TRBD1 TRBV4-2 CASSQVTGVDEQFF
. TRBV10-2 CASSEGGRYGETQYF
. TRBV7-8 CASSLAYKERTRGTQYF
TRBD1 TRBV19 CASREGGGYTF
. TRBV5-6 CASSLLSYEQYF
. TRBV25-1 CASRQTGRNTEAFF
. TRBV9 CASSVDRGNEQFF
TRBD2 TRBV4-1 CASSQAGSSGYEQYF
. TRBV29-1 CSVEQAGELFF
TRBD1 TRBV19 CASSGPDRGGGYTF
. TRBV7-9 CASSLEMKQFF
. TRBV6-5 CASSYRAELGNQPQHF
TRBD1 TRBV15 CATSFRGGGGEAFF
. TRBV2 CASSGVIAGELFF
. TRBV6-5 CASSSGRFNEKLFF
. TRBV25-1 CASSGSWGEKLFF
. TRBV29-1 CSVQASNEKLFF
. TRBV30 CAWSDPLSSYNSPLHF
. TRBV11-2 CASSSRLVADTQYF
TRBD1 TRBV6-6 CAILDREREKLFF
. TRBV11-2 CASSSAGDTQYF
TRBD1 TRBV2 CASQGASGYTF
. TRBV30 CAWSVTTSNTEAFF
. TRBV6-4 CASSPNLNTGELFF
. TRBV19 CASSVQETQYF
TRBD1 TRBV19 CASSRQGVAGYTF